Shown below are 5 T cell receptor beta chains from a single sample sequenced in a study of cytomegalovirus exposure and HLA in healthy donors. The PCR contained 60 Vbeta and 13 Jbeta primers. The table came from immunoSEQ multiplex PCR; TCRdb's copy has only in-frame clones and leaves some out. This sample has approximately 100,000 clones, with under 85% found just once. Sequencing was performed on PBMCs. The receptors shown here come from a middle-aged man in good health and CMV-seropositive.

This chain joins TRBV14 and TRBJ2-3; a possible D gene is TRBD2 (6 bases). V dropped 1 base and J dropped 0 bases, with 11 bases sitting between them. CDR1 and CDR2 (germline): SGHDN, FVKESK. This CDR3 has 16 amino acids. The CDR3 protein is CASSQVRLVSTDTQYF. CDR3 nucleotides: TGTGCCAGCAGCCAAGTGAGACTAGTTAGCACAGATACGCAGTATTTT. Variable domain in full (rest from reference TRBV14 and TRBJ2-3): EAGVTQFPSHSVIEKGQTVTLRCDPISGHDNLYWYRRVMGKEIKFLLHFVKESKQDESGMPNNRFLAERTGGTYSTLKVQPAELEDSGVYFCASSQVRLVSTDTQYFGPGTRLTVL.

This chain joins TRBV7-9 and TRBJ1-5, with TRBD1 matching over 9 bases. The CDR3 length is 17 residues. V dropped 2 bases and J dropped 6; count of bases not matched to a gene: 11. Looked up from germline, CDR1 is SEHNR and CDR2 is FQNEAQ (reference sequence). CDR3 sequence (DNA): TGTGCCAGCAGCTTAACCCCGGGACAGGGAAGGGCTCAGCCCCAGCATTTT. Its protein product is CASSLTPGQGRAQPQHF.

The genes are TRBV7-2 and TRBJ2-2, with D unresolved. Trimming left V 5 bases short and J 5 bases short, with 9 bases between. The CDR3 has 13 amino acids. Germline CDR1 SGHTA, CDR2 FQGNSA. The CDR3 DNA reads as TGTGCCAGCAGCACACAGAGAACCGGGGAGCTGTTTTTT. Residues: CASSTQRTGELFF.

This CDR3 is CASSLAFGYGYTF. The CDR3 bases are TGTGCCAGCAGCTTAGCTTTCGGTTATGGCTACACCTTC. V gene TRBV7-2 combines with J gene TRBJ1-2; D remains ambiguous. V lost 0 bases to trimming and J lost 5 bases, with 7 bases between them. The germline V gene has CDR1 SGHTA and CDR2 FQGNSA. The CDR3 length is 13 residues.

The chain recombines TRBV5-5 with TRBJ1-2; 7 bases are shared with TRBD1. Germline V gene sequence: CDR1 SGHKS, CDR2 YYEKEE (reference sequence). The CDR3 covers 16 residues. The ends lost 2 bases at V and 3 bases at J; junction bases unmatched: 10. CDR3 loop: CASSLYRQGYDYGYTF. CDR3 nucleotide sequence: TGTGCCAGCAGCTTATACCGACAGGGTTATGACTATGGCTACACCTTC.